This TCR beta chain is drawn from a study of T cells in localized non-small cell lung cancer. Using immunoSEQ multiplex PCR, the repertoire was profiled, and TCRdb retains in-frame clones only, with some absent. The sample contains some 85,000 clones, roughly 80% of which appear only once. With regard to this clone: Antigen specificity is unknown.

The V gene's germline CDR1 is MNHNS and CDR2 SASEGT. V was trimmed by 0 bases and J by 4 bases, leaving 15 bases between them. This CDR3 comprises 16 residues. Findings and caveats of the study: With higher T cell density in blood came longer overall survival. Out of the top 100 tumor clones, a median around 50 were seen in adjacent lung. Uninvolved adjacent lung showed the highest T cell clonality, exceeding tumor.

Material: PBMCs, obtained before any cancer treatment. The sequence came from a man aged 40 to 69 with stage II squamous cell lung carcinoma. This chain joins TRBV6-1 and TRBJ1-1, with TRBD1 as a possible D gene (5 bases). This CDR3 reads CASSEAGYGGATEAFF. The CDR3 bases are TGTGCCAGCAGTGAAGCGGGCTATGGAGGGGCCACTGAAGCTTTCTTT.